The T cell receptor beta chain described here comes from a study of T cell responses to AZD1222 COVID-19 vaccine. Whole-study findings and limits: Donors were mostly white British, more females; clonal diversity possibly underestimated. The breadth and depth of Spike-specific TCRs increased once two AZD1222 doses had been given. The CD4 TCRs associated with vaccination extended across spike and predominated at 160-218 and 743-854. Just a handful of AZD1222 recipients were seropositive at baseline.

The table lists this clone with a few counts. Antigen: not known. Here immunoSEQ multiplex PCR was the method, and the copy in TCRdb shows in-frame clones only, minus some. The data contain around 200,000 clones, approximately 94% of them singletons. The CDR3 runs 15 residues. Trimming left V 4 bases short and J 1 base short, with 11 bases between. The germline CDR1 and CDR2 sequences are LGHDT and YNNKEL (reference sequence). This clonotype was obtained from an adult who received the AZD1222 COVID-19 vaccine. The source material was peripheral blood, sampled 28 days after the second AZD1222 dose. V and J are TRBV3-1 (or the pseudogene TRBV3-2) and TRBJ1-5; perhaps TRBD1 as D (5 bases). The CDR3 DNA reads as TGTGCCAGCAGCCGCTCGACAGTAAGCAATCAGCCCCAGCATTTT. Protein product: CASSRSTVSNQPQHF.